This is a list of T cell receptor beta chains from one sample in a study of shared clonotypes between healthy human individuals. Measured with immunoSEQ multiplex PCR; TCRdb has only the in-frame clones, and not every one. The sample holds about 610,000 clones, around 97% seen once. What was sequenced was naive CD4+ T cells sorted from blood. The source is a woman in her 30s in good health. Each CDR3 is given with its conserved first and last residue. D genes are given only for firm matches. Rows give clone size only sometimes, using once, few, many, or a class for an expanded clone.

CDR3aa: CASSQKIYEKLFF
CDR3nt: TGTGCCAGCAGCCAAAAAATTTATGAAAAACTGTTTTTT
d_gene: -
v_gene: TRBV14
abundance: -
j_gene: TRBJ1-4

CDR3aa: CSHMGSNTEAFF
CDR3nt: TGCAGTCATATGGGCAGTAACACTGAAGCTTTCTTT
d_gene: -
v_gene: TRBV29-1
abundance: -
j_gene: TRBJ1-1

CDR3aa: CASSMTSGSYNEQFF
CDR3nt: TGTGCCAGCAGCATGACTAGCGGGTCATACAATGAGCAGTTCTTC
d_gene: TRBD2
v_gene: TRBV7-8
abundance: -
j_gene: TRBJ2-1

CDR3aa: CASSVVESEQFF
CDR3nt: TGTGCCAGCAGCGTAGTCGAAAGTGAGCAGTTCTTC
d_gene: -
v_gene: TRBV9
abundance: -
j_gene: TRBJ2-1

CDR3aa: CASSLQGRSYEQYF
CDR3nt: TGCGCCAGCAGCTTGCAGGGGCGATCCTACGAGCAGTACTTC
d_gene: -
v_gene: TRBV5-1
abundance: -
j_gene: TRBJ2-7

CDR3aa: CASRGGGAANEKLFF
CDR3nt: TGTGCCAGCAGAGGGGGAGGGGCGGCTAATGAAAAACTGTTTTTT
d_gene: -
v_gene: TRBV6-5
abundance: -
j_gene: TRBJ1-4

CDR3aa: CASSGGLALQPQHF
CDR3nt: TGTGCCAGCAGTGGAGGTCTAGCGCTTCAGCCCCAGCATTTT
d_gene: -
v_gene: TRBV2
abundance: -
j_gene: TRBJ1-5

CDR3aa: CASSQADRANSPLHF
CDR3nt: TGCGCCAGCAGCCAAGCGGACAGGGCCAATTCACCCCTCCACTTT
d_gene: TRBD1
v_gene: TRBV4-1
abundance: -
j_gene: TRBJ1-6

CDR3aa: CASSFFFGLGGTDTQYF
CDR3nt: TGTGCCAGCAGCTTCTTCTTTGGGTTAGGGGGAACAGATACGCAGTATTTT
d_gene: -
v_gene: TRBV7-8
abundance: -
j_gene: TRBJ2-3

CDR3aa: CASSYQKTGRYEQYF
CDR3nt: TGTGCCAGCAGTTACCAGAAGACAGGTCGGTACGAGCAGTACTTC
d_gene: -
v_gene: TRBV6-6
abundance: -
j_gene: TRBJ2-7

CDR3aa: CASSLTRLGGDEQFF
CDR3nt: TGTGCCAGCAGTCTGACCCGGTTAGGGGGGGATGAGCAGTTCTTC
d_gene: -
v_gene: TRBV27
abundance: -
j_gene: TRBJ2-1

CDR3aa: CASSQDNLLQGHTDTQYF
CDR3nt: TGCGCCAGCAGCCAAGATAATTTGTTACAGGGACACACAGATACGCAGTATTTT
d_gene: -
v_gene: TRBV4-1
abundance: once
j_gene: TRBJ2-3

CDR3aa: CASSPGQEPPEQYF
CDR3nt: TGTGCCAGCTCACCAGGACAGGAGCCCCCCGAGCAGTACTTC
d_gene: TRBD1
v_gene: TRBV18
abundance: -
j_gene: TRBJ2-7

CDR3aa: CSATGIRTDTQYF
CDR3nt: TGCAGCGCGACAGGGATACGCACAGATACGCAGTATTTT
d_gene: TRBD1
v_gene: TRBV29-1
abundance: -
j_gene: TRBJ2-3

CDR3aa: CASGANEQFF
CDR3nt: TGTGCCAGCGGAGCCAATGAGCAGTTCTTC
d_gene: -
v_gene: TRBV7-9
abundance: few
j_gene: TRBJ2-1

CDR3aa: CASSSSGGLSYEQYF
CDR3nt: TGCGCCAGCAGCTCCTCGGGAGGATTATCCTACGAGCAGTACTTC
d_gene: TRBD2
v_gene: TRBV5-1
abundance: -
j_gene: TRBJ2-7

CDR3aa: CASSRWTASQETQYF
CDR3nt: TGTGCCAGCAGCCGCTGGACAGCCTCGCAAGAGACCCAGTACTTC
d_gene: -
v_gene: TRBV5-4
abundance: -
j_gene: TRBJ2-5

CDR3aa: CASSQDDSPGAIKNEQFF
CDR3nt: TGCGCCAGCAGCCAAGATGATAGTCCGGGAGCAATCAAGAATGAGCAGTTCTTC
d_gene: -
v_gene: TRBV4-1
abundance: once
j_gene: TRBJ2-1

CDR3aa: CARWLRRQGDEQFF
CDR3nt: TGTGCCAGGTGGCTCCGGCGGCAAGGGGATGAGCAGTTCTTC
d_gene: -
v_gene: TRBV9
abundance: -
j_gene: TRBJ2-1

CDR3aa: CASSLRTSGIAETQYF
CDR3nt: TGCGCCAGCAGCTTGAGGACTAGCGGGATCGCAGAGACCCAGTACTTC
d_gene: TRBD2
v_gene: TRBV5-1
abundance: -
j_gene: TRBJ2-5

CDR3aa: CASSEQEGGTEAFF
CDR3nt: TGTGCCAGCAGTGAACAAGAGGGGGGCACTGAAGCTTTCTTT
d_gene: -
v_gene: TRBV2
abundance: -
j_gene: TRBJ1-1

CDR3aa: CASSEQGNTEAFF
CDR3nt: TGTGCCAGCAGTGAACAGGGGAACACTGAAGCTTTCTTT
d_gene: -
v_gene: TRBV2
abundance: few
j_gene: TRBJ1-1

CDR3aa: CASSAREDLSYEQYF
CDR3nt: TGTGCCAGCAGTGCACGGGAGGACCTCTCCTACGAGCAGTACTTC
d_gene: TRBD2
v_gene: TRBV6-5
abundance: -
j_gene: TRBJ2-7

CDR3aa: CASSLRTSGSTDTQYF
CDR3nt: TGTGCCAGCAGCCTCCGGACTAGCGGGAGCACAGATACGCAGTATTTT
d_gene: TRBD2
v_gene: TRBV5-6
abundance: -
j_gene: TRBJ2-3

CDR3aa: CASSPQGEQYF
CDR3nt: TGTGCCAGCAGTCCACAGGGCGAGCAGTACTTC
d_gene: -
v_gene: TRBV28
abundance: -
j_gene: TRBJ2-7

CDR3aa: CASSGDSGIGELFF
CDR3nt: TGTGCCAGCAGTGGGGACAGCGGCATTGGGGAGCTGTTTTTT
d_gene: TRBD1
v_gene: TRBV27
abundance: -
j_gene: TRBJ2-2

CDR3aa: CASSLALAGGGEQFF
CDR3nt: TGTGCCAGCAGCTTAGCACTAGCGGGAGGGGGTGAGCAGTTCTTC
d_gene: TRBD2
v_gene: TRBV7-2
abundance: -
j_gene: TRBJ2-1

CDR3aa: CSVERGARETQYF
CDR3nt: TGCAGCGTTGAGAGGGGGGCGCGGGAGACCCAGTACTTC
d_gene: -
v_gene: TRBV29-1
abundance: once
j_gene: TRBJ2-5

CDR3aa: CASSPGQDLQETQYF
CDR3nt: TGTGCCAGCAGTCCCGGACAGGACCTCCAAGAGACCCAGTACTTC
d_gene: TRBD1
v_gene: TRBV28
abundance: -
j_gene: TRBJ2-5

CDR3aa: CASSLAFHSSYNEQFF
CDR3nt: TGTGCCAGCAGCTTGGCCTTTCACTCCTCCTACAATGAGCAGTTCTTC
d_gene: -
v_gene: TRBV5-4
abundance: once
j_gene: TRBJ2-1

CDR3aa: CASSREEGGQGWTQYF
CDR3nt: TGTGCCAGCAGCCGGGAGGAGGGGGGACAGGGGTGGACCCAGTACTTC
d_gene: TRBD1
v_gene: TRBV7-9
abundance: -
j_gene: TRBJ2-5

CDR3aa: CASSPGQGKGLWLNTF
CDR3nt: TGTGCCAGCAGTCCCGGACAGGGGAAGGGTTTATGGCTGAACACCTTC
d_gene: TRBD1
v_gene: TRBV27
abundance: -
j_gene: TRBJ1-2

CDR3aa: CASSDSPGGQGRDTQYF
CDR3nt: TGTGCCAGCAGTGACTCGCCTGGGGGACAGGGCCGGGATACGCAGTATTTT
d_gene: TRBD1
v_gene: TRBV6-4
abundance: -
j_gene: TRBJ2-3

CDR3aa: CASSYSQGTPYEQYF
CDR3nt: TGTGCCAGCAGTTACTCACAAGGGACCCCCTACGAGCAGTACTTC
d_gene: -
v_gene: TRBV6-5
abundance: -
j_gene: TRBJ2-7

CDR3aa: CASSLGISEQYF
CDR3nt: TGTGCCAGCAGTTTGGGGATTTCGGAGCAGTACTTC
d_gene: -
v_gene: TRBV6-6
abundance: -
j_gene: TRBJ2-5

CDR3aa: CASISSGQTYGYTF
CDR3nt: TGTGCCAGTATAAGCTCTGGACAGACCTATGGCTACACCTTC
d_gene: -
v_gene: TRBV19
abundance: once
j_gene: TRBJ1-2

CDR3aa: CASSVETSGRSNEQFF
CDR3nt: TGTGCCAGCAGCGTAGAGACTAGCGGGAGGAGCAATGAGCAGTTCTTC
d_gene: TRBD2
v_gene: TRBV9
abundance: -
j_gene: TRBJ2-1

CDR3aa: CASRAAGMNTEAFF
CDR3nt: TGTGCCAGCAGGGCAGCTGGGATGAACACTGAAGCTTTCTTT
d_gene: -
v_gene: TRBV21-1
abundance: -
j_gene: TRBJ1-1

CDR3aa: CASFQYSRQGGSAGYTF
CDR3nt: TGTGCCAGCTTTCAGTATTCAAGACAGGGCGGGTCTGCTGGCTACACCTTC
d_gene: TRBD1
v_gene: TRBV28
abundance: -
j_gene: TRBJ1-2

CDR3aa: CASSPVVAGVSDTQYF
CDR3nt: TGCGCCAGCAGTCCCGTTGTGGCGGGAGTTTCGGATACGCAGTATTTT
d_gene: TRBD2
v_gene: TRBV5-1
abundance: -
j_gene: TRBJ2-3

CDR3aa: CASSDTLRSPGRYNSPLHF
CDR3nt: TGCGCCAGCAGTGATACCCTGAGGAGCCCGGGGCGATATAATTCACCCCTCCACTTT
d_gene: -
v_gene: TRBV4-1
abundance: -
j_gene: TRBJ1-6

CDR3aa: CASSNLRATEAFF
CDR3nt: TGTGCCAGTAGTAACCTAAGGGCCACTGAAGCTTTCTTT
d_gene: -
v_gene: TRBV19
abundance: -
j_gene: TRBJ1-1

CDR3aa: CASTPRVGSGFSTDTQYF
CDR3nt: TGTGCCAGCACGCCACGAGTCGGGAGCGGATTTAGCACAGATACGCAGTATTTT
d_gene: -
v_gene: TRBV5-4
abundance: -
j_gene: TRBJ2-3

CDR3aa: CASSLGGGRGETQYF
CDR3nt: TGTGCCAGCAGCTTAGGCGGCGGGAGAGGAGAGACCCAGTACTTC
d_gene: TRBD2
v_gene: TRBV7-3
abundance: -
j_gene: TRBJ2-5

CDR3aa: CASSSGGSGDEQYF
CDR3nt: TGTGCCAGCAGTTCCGGCGGGAGTGGGGACGAGCAGTACTTC
d_gene: TRBD2
v_gene: TRBV28
abundance: -
j_gene: TRBJ2-7

CDR3aa: CASRPGPGLVETQYF
CDR3nt: TGTGCCAGCAGACCAGGCCCTGGGTTGGTAGAGACCCAGTACTTC
d_gene: -
v_gene: TRBV9
abundance: -
j_gene: TRBJ2-5

CDR3aa: CASSLIAGYTDTQYF
CDR3nt: TGTGCCAGCAGCTTGATAGCGGGGTACACAGATACGCAGTATTTT
d_gene: TRBD2
v_gene: TRBV11-1
abundance: -
j_gene: TRBJ2-3

CDR3aa: CASSLTLVSGRRELFF
CDR3nt: TGTGCCAGCAGCTTAACGTTGGTTAGCGGGAGGCGGGAGCTGTTTTTT
d_gene: TRBD2
v_gene: TRBV7-3
abundance: -
j_gene: TRBJ2-2

CDR3aa: CASSLSSYNSPLHF
CDR3nt: TGCGCCAGCAGCCTGAGCTCCTATAATTCACCCCTCCACTTT
d_gene: -
v_gene: TRBV5-1
abundance: -
j_gene: TRBJ1-6

CDR3aa: CASSLGRVTDTQYF
CDR3nt: TGCGCCAGCAGCTTGGGCAGGGTCACAGATACGCAGTATTTT
d_gene: -
v_gene: TRBV5-1
abundance: -
j_gene: TRBJ2-3

CDR3aa: CASSRSGVSGANVLTF
CDR3nt: TGTGCCAGCAGCAGATCGGGGGTCTCTGGGGCCAACGTCCTGACTTTC
d_gene: -
v_gene: TRBV2
abundance: once
j_gene: TRBJ2-6

CDR3aa: CASSPGLAGSSSYNEQFF
CDR3nt: TGCGCCAGCAGCCCGGGACTAGCGGGAAGCTCATCCTACAATGAGCAGTTCTTC
d_gene: TRBD2
v_gene: TRBV5-1
abundance: -
j_gene: TRBJ2-1

CDR3aa: CASSPLEDSPLHF
CDR3nt: TGTGCCAGTAGCCCCCTCGAGGATTCACCCCTCCACTTT
d_gene: -
v_gene: TRBV19
abundance: -
j_gene: TRBJ1-6